The clone carrying this TCR beta chain was seen just once. This sample stems from a study of shared clonotypes between healthy human individuals. Repertoires were generated with immunoSEQ multiplex PCR, while TCRdb's copy carries only in-frame clones and drops some. Of 2 million to 2.5 million clones listed, 85% to 95% are singletons. The CDR3 has 14 residues. V lost 6 bases, J lost 4 bases, and 14 bases lay in between. CDR1 is SGHRS and CDR2 is YFSETQ in the germline V gene. The TCR comes from a man aged 18 to 29 in good health. Some clones in this sample may be carry-over from other donors' samples. V usage is TRBV5-1 and J usage is TRBJ1-3; D gene ambiguous. The sequenced material came from naive CD4+ T cells from PBMCs. The subset: CD45RA+ positively selected. DNA for the CDR3: TGCGCCAGCACCACCTCGAACCCCGGAAACACCATATATTTT. Translation gives CASTTSNPGNTIYF.